The rows below give T cell receptor beta chains drawn from one sample of a study of cytomegalovirus exposure and HLA in healthy donors. Sequenced by immunoSEQ multiplex PCR; TCRdb stores in-frame clones only, minus some. The sample includes approximately 190,000 clones, 84% of them seen just once. What was sequenced was PBMCs. The source is a boy under 18 in good health and CMV-seronegative. The CDR3 runs from the conserved cysteine through the conserved F or W. Fields, in order: clone size, V gene, D gene, J gene, CDR3 protein, CDR3 DNA. The D gene is left open where the match is weak. Size is omitted from some rows. Given values are once, few, many or a class for expanded clones.

-	TRBV19	TRBD2	TRBJ2-5	CASSLRLAGGKETQYF	TGTGCCAGTAGTCTACGACTAGCGGGGGGGAAAGAGACCCAGTACTTC
-	TRBV19	-	TRBJ1-2	CASSVSPTGLHYARYGYTF	TGTGCCAGTAGTGTATCACCGACAGGTCTCCACTATGCCCGCTATGGCTACACCTTC
once	TRBV7-8	-	TRBJ1-4	CASSFRRGKDEKLFF	TGTGCCAGCAGCTTTCGCCGGGGGAAAGATGAAAAACTGTTTTTT
few	TRBV7-3	TRBD2	TRBJ2-7	CASSFASGGEQYF	TGTGCCAGCAGCTTCGCCTCCGGGGGGGAGCAGTACTTC
-	TRBV27	-	TRBJ2-7	CASSFGGLYEQYF	TGTGCCAGCAGTTTCGGGGGGCTCTACGAGCAGTACTTC
-	TRBV10-3	TRBD1	TRBJ2-1	CAISESGGLYNEQFF	TGTGCCATCAGTGAGTCAGGGGGCCTCTACAATGAGCAGTTCTTC
-	TRBV25-1	-	TRBJ2-1	CASSEEGAPREQFF	TGTGCCAGCAGTGAGGAGGGGGCTCCCCGTGAGCAGTTCTTC
-	TRBV6-5	-	TRBJ1-1	CASRAGFTEAFF	TGTGCCAGCAGGGCAGGGTTTACTGAAGCTTTCTTT
-	TRBV6-1	TRBD2	TRBJ2-7	CASSLKAGAPYEQYF	TGTGCCAGCAGCCTAAAAGCGGGGGCCCCCTACGAGCAGTACTTC
-	TRBV11-2	TRBD2	TRBJ2-3	CASSPRLAGVGTQYF	TGTGCCAGCAGCCCTAGACTAGCGGGAGTCGGTACGCAGTATTTT
-	TRBV28	-	TRBJ2-5	CASSLPPRLQETQYF	TGTGCCAGCAGTTTACCCCCCAGATTACAAGAGACCCAGTACTTC
-	TRBV27	-	TRBJ2-1	CASSLGGALDEQFF	TGTGCCAGCAGTTTAGGCGGGGCCTTGGATGAGCAGTTCTTC
-	TRBV2	TRBD2	TRBJ2-3	CASKELAGVTDTQYF	TGTGCCAGCAAAGAATTAGCGGGGGTCACAGATACGCAGTATTTT
-	TRBV5-1	-	TRBJ1-2	CASSLGEGDYGYTF	TGCGCCAGCAGCTTAGGGGAGGGCGACTATGGCTACACCTTC
few	TRBV5-4	-	TRBJ1-5	CASSFWRTAYQPQHF	TGTGCCAGCAGCTTCTGGAGGACCGCTTATCAGCCCCAGCATTTT
few	TRBV5-1	-	TRBJ2-7	CASSLTVSYEQYF	TGCGCCAGCAGCTTGACTGTCTCCTACGAGCAGTACTTC
-	TRBV27	-	TRBJ2-7	CASSPEGARVYEQYF	TGTGCCAGCAGTCCGGAGGGGGCCCGTGTCTACGAGCAGTACTTC
once	TRBV4-2	-	TRBJ2-1	CASSQVGVNEQFF	TGTGCCAGCAGCCAAGTAGGGGTCAATGAGCAGTTCTTC
-	TRBV10-3	-	TRBJ1-1	CAISEHAPEDTEAFF	TGTGCCATCAGTGAGCACGCACCCGAGGACACTGAAGCTTTCTTT
few	TRBV4-3	-	TRBJ2-5	CASSQVRGAQQETQYF	TGCGCCAGCAGCCAAGTACGGGGGGCCCAACAAGAGACCCAGTACTTC
once	TRBV11-3	-	TRBJ1-1	CASSLKGDTEAFF	TGTGCCAGCAGCTTAAAGGGGGACACTGAAGCTTTCTTT
-	TRBV5-4	TRBD2	TRBJ2-1	CASRSLAGGRYNEQFF	TGTGCCAGCAGGTCTCTAGCGGGGGGGCGTTACAATGAGCAGTTCTTC
-	TRBV7-6	-	TRBJ2-3	CASSASEAKQYF	TGTGCCAGCAGCGCCTCTGAGGCGAAGCAGTATTTT
-	TRBV28	TRBD2	TRBJ2-7	CASRQPSGRADEQYF	TGTGCCAGCAGGCAACCTAGCGGGAGAGCGGACGAGCAGTACTTC
few	TRBV27	-	TRBJ2-7	CASSLSRGGYEQYF	TGTGCCAGCAGTTTAAGCAGGGGAGGGTACGAGCAGTACTTC